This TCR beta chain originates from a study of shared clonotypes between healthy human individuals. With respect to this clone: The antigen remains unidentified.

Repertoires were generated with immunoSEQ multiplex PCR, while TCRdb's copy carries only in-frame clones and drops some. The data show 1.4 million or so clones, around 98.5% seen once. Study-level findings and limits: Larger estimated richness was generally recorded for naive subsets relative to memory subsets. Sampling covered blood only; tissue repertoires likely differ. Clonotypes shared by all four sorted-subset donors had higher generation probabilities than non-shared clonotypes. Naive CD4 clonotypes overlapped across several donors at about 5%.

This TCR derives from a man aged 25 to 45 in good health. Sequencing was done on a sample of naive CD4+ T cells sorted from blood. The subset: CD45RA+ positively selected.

This CDR3 reads CASSRTVDSDTQYF. In DNA form, the CDR3 reads TGTGCCAGCAGCCGGACAGTTGATTCAGATACGCAGTATTTT. V is TRBV7-9 and J is TRBJ2-3, with TRBD1 as a possible D gene (6 bases). The CDR3 length is 14 residues. Per germline, CDR1 SEHNR and CDR2 FQNEAQ (reference sequence). Trimming cost V 5 bases and J 4 bases, with 13 bases left between them.